The 24 T cell receptor beta chains below come from one sample, sequenced in a study of glioma-infiltrating T cells. Amplification of TCR alpha and beta CDR3 regions from RNA used iRepertoire nested multiplex PCR. TCRdb reanalysed the multiplex PCR reads using MiXCR and keeps one entry per CDR3 protein. The data contain about 410,000 distinct CDR3 sequences, 41% of them singletons. Sequencing input: glioma tissue, nonneoplastic brain tissue, or PBMCs (not recorded which). These receptors were collected from a human donor with low-grade glioma or glioblastoma, undergoing nonglioma brain surgery, or in good health (not recorded which).

At least ten counts were recorded for this clonotype. The chain links TRBV28 to TRBJ2-5; 8 bases fit TRBD2. The ends lost 6 bases at V and 5 bases at J; junction bases unmatched: 8. Germline V lookup: CDR1 MDHEN, CDR2 SYDVKM. The CDR3 sequence is 14 residues long. CDR3 amino acids: CASSPGLAGETQYF. In nucleotides, the CDR3 is TGTGCCAGCAGCCCTGGACTAGCAGGGGAGACCCAGTACTTC.

Here the CDR3 reads CASSPPGQSYEQYF. The CDR3 region has the DNA TGTGCCAGCAGTCCGCCGGGACAGTCCTACGAGCAGTACTTC. V is TRBV18 and J is TRBJ2-7, with 7 bases fitting TRBD1. The CDR3 spans 14 residues. V was clipped by 8 bases and J by 1 base; unmatched bases: 8. Germline loops: CDR1 KGHSH, CDR2 LQKENI.

This clonotype was detected a few times. The chain combines TRBV11-3 with TRBJ2-2; 11 bases fit TRBD2. The CDR3 runs to 14 residues. V shed 5 bases, J shed 5 bases, and the junction held 1 base outside the gene matches. Germline CDR1 reads SGHNT; CDR2 reads YENEEA. This CDR3 is CASSRLAGTGELFF. CDR3 bases: TGTGCCAGCAGCCGACTAGCGGGAACCGGGGAGCTGTTTTTT.

This clonotype came up a few times. The V gene is TRBV7-6, the J gene TRBJ2-1, with D maybe TRBD2 (7 bases). Deletions cut 3 bases from V and 5 bases from J, with 14 bases between. Germline V lookup: CDR1 SGHVS, CDR2 FNYEAQ. The CDR3 loop spans 15 amino acids. CDR3 in DNA: TGTGCCAGCAGCTTGGGGGGGCAGTTCAACAATGAGCAGTTCTTC. Amino acids: CASSLGGQFNNEQFF.

Worth noting for this clonotype: A much bigger clone sits one base away, suggesting this may be a read error. The rearrangement uses TRBV15 and TRBJ1-1; tentatively, D is TRBD1 (6 bases). The germline V gene has CDR1 LNHNV and CDR2 YYDKDF (reference sequence). Between the trimmed V and J ends, which lost 5 bases and 6 bases, there was a span of 19 bases. This CDR3 has 15 amino acids. The CDR3 spells CATSGALTGMAEAFF. The CDR3 DNA follows: TGTGCCACCAGCGGAGCCCTAACAGGGATGGCTGAAGCTTTCTTT.

The chain carries TRBV6-2 or TRBV6-3 and TRBJ2-3; 13 nucleotides line up with TRBD2. CDR3 length equals 18 residues. Germline CDR1 MNHEY, CDR2 SVGEGT. V lost 6 bases to trimming and J lost 0 bases; unmatched junction nucleotides: 9. For the CDR3, the DNA is TGTGCCAGCAGCCACCGACTAGCGGGAGGCCAAAGCACAGATACGCAGTATTTT. The encoded protein is CASSHRLAGGQSTDTQYF.

The chain has TRBV3-1 and TRBJ1-2; possibly TRBD1 for D (5 bases). The CDR3 totals 14 residues. V lost 4 bases, J lost 8 bases, and 17 bases lay in between. Looked up from germline, CDR1 is LGHDT and CDR2 is YNNKEL (reference sequence). CDR3 protein: CASSPLARQGGYTF. CDR3 sequence (DNA): TGTGCCAGCAGCCCACTTGCAAGGCAGGGCGGCTACACCTTC.

This chain connects TRBV4-1 to TRBJ1-2, with D hard to call. This CDR3 has 14 amino acids. CDR1 and CDR2 from the germline V gene are MGHRA and YSYEKL. V was shortened by 0 bases and J by 7 bases, with 12 bases between the two germline ends. As DNA, the CDR3 is TGCGCCAGCAGCCAAGAAAGTCTGGGCAGTGGCTACACCTTC. Translation gives CASSQESLGSGYTF.

The chain employs TRBV20-1 and TRBJ2-1; D is ambiguous. This CDR3 has 16 residues. The germline CDR1 and CDR2 sequences are DFQATT and SNEGSKA (reference sequence). Trimming took off 4 bases at V and 2 bases at J, with 18 bases between the two ends. The CDR3 here is CSAMKTRLPAYNEQFF. CDR3 DNA sequence: TGCAGTGCTATGAAAACCCGACTGCCTGCCTACAATGAGCAGTTCTTC.

In this sample, this clonotype turned up a few times. CDR3 DNA: TGTTCCCGAGGGGGACCGCTTGGCACAGATACGCAGTATTTT. Translating it yields CSRGGPLGTDTQYF. This chain links TRBV28 with TRBJ2-3, with D perhaps TRBD1 (6 bases). CDR1 MDHEN and CDR2 SYDVKM come from the germline V gene. The CDR3 extends over 14 amino acids.

This chain joins TRBV7-2 and TRBJ2-1; 12 nucleotides match TRBD1. Germline CDR1 and CDR2: SGHTA and FQGNSA. The V gene end was trimmed by 5 bases and the J gene end by 8 bases; junction bases not matched to a gene: 4. This CDR3 is 14 amino acids long. The CDR3 DNA follows: TGTGCCAGCAGCCGGGACAGGGGGCATTATGAGCAGTTCTTC. Protein: CASSRDRGHYEQFF.

The V and J genes are TRBV28 and TRBJ2-7; 11 nucleotides match TRBD1. From germline, CDR1 is MDHEN and CDR2 SYDVKM. The junction had 6 bases not matched to a gene; V was cut back by 6 bases and J by 5 bases. The CDR3 spans 14 residues. CDR3 nucleotides: TGTGCCAGCAGGGACAGGGGGCAAATCCACGAGCAGTACTTC. Amino acids: CASRDRGQIHEQYF.

The CDR3 protein is CASRETGAYEQYF. The CDR3 nucleotides are TGTGCCAGTAGAGAGACAGGGGCCTACGAGCAGTACTTC. The J gene is TRBJ2-7, the V gene TRBV19; TRBD1 aligns across 8 bases. Germline CDR1 and CDR2: LNHDA and SQIVND (reference sequence). With V trimmed by 6 bases and J by 2 bases, 3 bases remained unmatched. This CDR3 contains 13 residues.

This chain links TRBV7-3 with TRBJ2-1; possible D gene TRBD1, 6 bases. The V gene lost 5 bases and the J gene lost 7 bases, with 9 bases spanning the gap. Germline assignment: CDR1 SGHTA and CDR2 FQGTGA. CDR3 length equals 12 residues. CDR3 sequence: CASSNQGNEQFF. The DNA of the CDR3 is TGTGCCAGCAGCAATCAGGGGAATGAGCAGTTCTTC. Supplemented by reference TRBV7-3 and TRBJ2-1, the full variable domain reads GAGVSQTPSNKVTEKGKYVELRCDPISGHTALYWYRQSLGQGPEFLIYFQGTGAADDSGLPNDRFFAVRPEGSVSTLKIQRTERGDSAVYLCASSNQGNEQFFGPGTRLTVL.

In the case of this clonotype: This could be a read error, since a much larger clone is one nucleotide away. The J gene is TRBJ1-1, the V gene TRBV6-6; the D is unclear. This CDR3 has 15 amino acids. V gave up 0 bases and J gave up 1 base, with 9 bases separating them. Germline V lookup: CDR1 MNHNY, CDR2 SVGAGI (reference sequence). CDR3 loop: CASSYSRVRNTEAFF. The CDR3 DNA reads TGTGCCAGCAGTTACTCGAGAGTGAGGAACACTGAAGCTTTCTTT.

This clonotype came up a few times. This chain joins TRBV20-1 and TRBJ2-5; D call uncertain. The germline CDR1 and CDR2 sequences are DFQATT and SNEGSKA (reference sequence). Trimming pared 3 bases from V and 1 base from J, leaving 9 bases between. This CDR3 region has 13 residues. This chain's CDR3 is CSARDGPQETQYF. CDR3 in DNA: TGCAGTGCTAGGGACGGACCCCAAGAGACCCAGTACTTC.

The chain couples TRBV5-1 to TRBJ1-2; no clear D. The V gene's germline CDR1 is SGHRS and CDR2 YFSETQ. Trimming took 0 bases from V and 7 from J, leaving 13 bases between them. The CDR3 totals 14 residues. The chain's CDR3 is CASSLGKQTAGYTF. CDR3 bases: TGCGCCAGCAGCTTGGGGAAGCAGACGGCTGGCTACACCTTC.

The chain is built from TRBV7-2 and TRBJ1-3; D not certain. Trimming shortened V by 0 bases and J by 2 bases, and 5 bases separated the two germline ends. Germline V CDR1 and CDR2: SGHTA, FQGNSA. The CDR3 extends over 14 amino acids. The CDR3 protein is CASSLAGTGNTIYF. The CDR3 coding sequence is TGTGCCAGCAGCTTAGCAGGAACTGGAAACACCATATATTTT.

The CDR3 DNA reads TGTGCCAGCAGTTTAGTGGACGGAGTCAATCAGCCCCAGCATTTT. Its translation: CASSLVDGVNQPQHF. The chain recombines TRBV12-3 or TRBV12-4 with TRBJ1-5, with no clear D. The V end was cut by 1 base, the J end by 3 bases, with 10 bases between. This CDR3 has 15 amino acids.

A remark on this clonotype: A read error may account for a junction end that differs from germline. V usage is TRBV24-1 and J usage is TRBJ2-1; maybe TRBD1 (5 bases). The CDR3 spans 15 residues. Per the germline V gene, CDR1 is KGHDR and CDR2 is SFDVKD. Here the CDR3 reads CATSDDRSSCNEQFF. The DNA for the CDR3 is TGTGCCACCAGTGATGACAGAAGCTCCTGCAATGAGCAGTTCTTC.

Worth noting for this clonotype: A much more abundant neighbour one base away suggests this may be a read error. The V gene is TRBV28, the J gene TRBJ1-5; the match to TRBD1 covers 8 bases. The DNA end lines up better with TRBJ2-3; the J call may be wrong. Germline loops: CDR1 MDHEN, CDR2 SYDVKM. The CDR3 sequence is 13 residues long. The CDR3 region has the DNA TGTGCCGGTCGACAGGGGCCCAATCAGCCCCAGTATTTT. This sequence encodes CAGRQGPNQPQYF.

The sample holds a few counts of this clonotype. The V call is TRBV20-1, the J call TRBJ2-7; 8 bases match TRBD1. The V and J ends lost 0 bases and 5 bases, in that order; junction bases with no gene match: 9. The CDR3 is 15 residues long. Germline-derived CDR1 and CDR2 are DFQATT and SNEGSKA (reference sequence). The CDR3 reads CSARDPQQGEDEQYF. CDR3 coding DNA: TGCAGTGCTAGAGATCCCCAACAGGGGGAGGACGAGCAGTACTTC.

Ten or more counts support this clonotype. The chain couples TRBV20-1 to TRBJ2-2; D perhaps matches TRBD1 (6 bases). Germline loops: CDR1 DFQATT, CDR2 SNEGSKA (reference sequence). The CDR3 extends over 13 amino acids. V lost 3 bases and J 7 bases, leaving 12 bases between the germline ends. The DNA of the CDR3 is TGCAGTGCTAGGCAGGGGATAGTCGGGGAGCTGTTTTTT. Translation: CSARQGIVGELFF.

The chain is built from TRBV5-4 and TRBJ2-7; no clear D gene. CDR1 is SGHNT and CDR2 is YYREEE in the germline V gene (reference sequence). The CDR3 is 15 residues long. Trimming shortened V by 1 base and J by 0 bases, and 11 bases separated the two germline ends. The CDR3 loop is CASSLFAQVSYEQYF. The CDR3 bases are TGTGCCAGCAGCTTGTTTGCGCAGGTCTCCTACGAGCAGTACTTC. Full variable domain (rest looked up from reference TRBV5-4 and TRBJ2-7): ETGVTQSPTHLIKTRGQQVTLRCSSQSGHNTVSWYQQALGQGPQFIFQYYREEENGRGNFPPRFSGLQFPNYSSELNVNALELDDSALYLCASSLFAQVSYEQYFGPGTRLTVT.